Presented here are 11 T cell receptor beta chains from one specimen sequenced in a study of shared clonotypes between healthy human individuals. This table comes from immunoSEQ multiplex PCR, and its TCRdb copy is limited to in-frame clones, with some not included. Counted here are approximately 2,300,000 clones, 80% to 95% occurring once; the ten biggest clones make up 0.3% to 0.4%. The specimen sequenced was naive CD4+ T cells from PBMCs. Subset noted: CD45RA+ positively selected. All receptors come from a man aged 18 to 29 in good health. Some clones in this sample may be carry-over from other donors' samples.

The rearrangement links TRBV2 to TRBJ2-1; TRBD1 aligns across 9 bases. The CDR3 length is 13 residues. V trimming: 8 bases; J trimming: 6 bases; junction bases outside the gene matches: 5. Germline assignment: CDR1 SNHLY and CDR2 FYNNEI. The CDR3 DNA sequence: TGTGCCAGCCGGGACAGGGTCTTCAATGAGCAGTTCTTC. Encoded protein: CASRDRVFNEQFF.

The chain links TRBV5-1 to TRBJ2-2; 7 nucleotides line up with TRBD1. Trimming at V came to 4 bases and at J to 2 bases, leaving 5 bases not matched to a gene. The CDR3 is 15 residues long. Germline values: CDR1 SGHRS, CDR2 YFSETQ. The CDR3 sequence: CASSERQGNTGELFF. CDR3 coding DNA: TGCGCCAGCAGCGAGAGACAGGGCAACACCGGGGAGCTGTTTTTT. Variable domain in full (rest from reference TRBV5-1 and TRBJ2-2): KAGVTQTPRYLIKTRGQQVTLSCSPISGHRSVSWYQQTPGQGLQFLFEYFSETQRNKGNFPGRFSGRQFSNSRSEMNVSTLELGDSALYLCASSERQGNTGELFFGEGSRLTVL.

The CDR3 protein is CATSPRLAGTYEQYF. CDR3 coding DNA: TGTGCCACCAGCCCTAGACTAGCGGGAACCTACGAGCAGTACTTC. The J gene is TRBJ2-7, the V gene TRBV15; 11 bases match TRBD2. CDR1 LNHNV and CDR2 YYDKDF come from the germline V gene (reference sequence). This CDR3 comprises 15 residues. V lost 5 bases, J lost 2 bases, and 5 bases stayed unmatched.

The genes are TRBV5-4 and TRBJ2-2; D uncertain. Germline CDR1 SGHNT, CDR2 YYREEE (reference sequence). V was clipped by 5 bases and J by 0 bases, with 8 bases between them. This CDR3 comprises 14 residues. CDR3 in amino acids: CASRNGPNTGELFF. CDR3 coding DNA: TGTGCCAGCAGAAACGGGCCGAACACCGGGGAGCTGTTTTTT. Using reference TRBV5-4 and TRBJ2-2 for the parts outside the CDR3, the full variable domain is ETGVTQSPTHLIKTRGQQVTLRCSSQSGHNTVSWYQQALGQGPQFIFQYYREEENGRGNFPPRFSGLQFPNYSSELNVNALELDDSALYLCASRNGPNTGELFFGEGSRLTVL.

The chain uses TRBV7-9 and TRBJ2-3; tentative D call: TRBD1 (6 bases). Trimming took 5 bases from V and 2 from J, leaving 14 bases between them. The CDR3 length is 15 residues. Germline V gene sequence: CDR1 SEHNR, CDR2 FQNEAQ (reference sequence). The CDR3 spells CASSLTAGVTDTQYF. The CDR3 nucleotides read TGTGCCAGCAGCCTGACAGCAGGGGTCACAGATACGCAGTATTTT.

The sample holds one count of this clone. The genes are TRBV7-2 and TRBJ1-1; maybe TRBD1 (5 bases). In germline, CDR1 is SGHTA, CDR2 FQGNSA. V was pared by 5 bases and J by 11 bases, with 24 bases between. CDR3 length: 15 amino acids. CDR3: CASSPNMGDLGSAFF. CDR3 bases: TGTGCCAGCAGCCCGAATATGGGGGATCTCGGTTCGGCTTTCTTT.

V is TRBV7-2 and J is TRBJ2-3, with 11 positions matching TRBD2. Unmatched junction bases numbered 10, after V lost 5 bases and J lost 6 bases. CDR1 is SGHTA and CDR2 is FQGNSA in the germline V gene. This CDR3 is built from 16 residues. This chain's CDR3 is CASSQTLAGGVDTQYF. The DNA of the CDR3 is TGTGCCAGCAGCCAAACCCTAGCGGGAGGTGTGGATACGCAGTATTTT.

The CDR3 region has the DNA TGTGCCAGCTCACCAGCCGGGGACGTACTATCTGGTGGCTACACCTTC. Amino acids: CASSPAGDVLSGGYTF. The chain uses TRBV18 and TRBJ1-2; TRBD1 might be the D (5 bases). Trimming left V 2 bases short and J 7 bases short, with 20 bases between. Per the germline V gene, CDR1 is KGHSH and CDR2 is LQKENI. The CDR3 has 16 amino acids. The full variable domain, completed using reference TRBV18 and TRBJ1-2, is NAGVMQNPRHLVRRRGQEARLRCSPMKGHSHVYWYRQLPEEGLKFMVYLQKENIIDESGMPKERFSAEFPKEGPSILRIQQVVRGDSAAYFCASSPAGDVLSGGYTFGSGTRLTVV.

This sequence joins TRBV7-8 and TRBJ2-7; TRBD1 matches 8 bases. This CDR3 contains 15 residues. The V segment lost 4 bases and the J segment 0 bases; nucleotides outside the gene matches: 5. Per the germline V gene, CDR1 is SGHVS and CDR2 is FQNEAQ. Written as DNA, the CDR3 is TGTGCCAGCAGCTCCTGGACAGGGCCCTCCTACGAGCAGTACTTC. It translates to CASSSWTGPSYEQYF.

The gene calls are TRBV5-1 and TRBJ2-3; possibly TRBD2 for D (6 bases). Germline V gives CDR1 SGHRS, CDR2 YFSETQ. This CDR3 is 15 amino acids long. Trimming removed 0 bases from V and 1 base from J, with 9 bases in between. The CDR3 sequence: CASSLGLVRTDTQYF. The CDR3 DNA is TGCGCCAGCAGCTTGGGACTAGTACGCACAGATACGCAGTATTTT.

The V gene is TRBV11-2, the J gene TRBJ2-5, with unresolved D. The germline V gene encodes CDR1 SGHAT and CDR2 FQNNGV. Trimming left V 0 bases short and J 5 bases short, with 10 bases between. This CDR3 comprises 14 residues. CDR3 sequence reads: CASSLDRVSETQYF. The CDR3 bases are TGTGCCAGCAGCTTAGATCGAGTTTCGGAGACCCAGTACTTC.